The rows below give T cell receptor beta chains drawn from one sample of a study of blood T cell repertoires in COVID-19. This table comes from immunoSEQ multiplex PCR, and its TCRdb copy is limited to in-frame clones, with some not included. The sample has 400,000 to 450,000 clones, around 90% seen once; the top ten hold 0.6%. Material for sequencing was PBMCs or T cells enriched from blood (not recorded which). These receptors were collected from a young man who had recovered from COVID-19. The CDR3 runs from the conserved cysteine through the conserved F or W. D genes are given only for firm matches. Clone size is shown for a subset of rows, as once, few, many or a class of expanded clone.

d_call clone_size j_call v_call cdr3_aa cdr3_nt
NA NA TRBJ2-7 TRBV4-1 CASSQDGGRYYEQYF TGCGCCAGCAGCCAAGACGGGGGAAGGTACTACGAGCAGTACTTC
TRBD1 NA TRBJ2-5 TRBV5-4 CASSPAGTGDWTQYF TGTGCCAGCAGCCCCGCCGGGACAGGAGATTGGACCCAGTACTTC
NA NA TRBJ1-5 TRBV19 CASSISGAKSFQPQHF TGTGCCAGTAGTATTTCTGGGGCTAAGTCCTTTCAGCCCCAGCATTTT
TRBD1 NA TRBJ1-2 TRBV18 CASSHRGGNGYTF TGTGCCAGCTCGCACAGGGGTGGGAATGGCTACACCTTC
NA NA TRBJ1-1 TRBV10-3 CAVGDNWLSEAFF TGTGCCGTGGGGGACAACTGGCTATCTGAAGCTTTCTTT
TRBD2 NA TRBJ2-2 TRBV7-3 CASSEVAGGAGELFF TGTGCCAGCAGCGAAGTAGCGGGAGGGGCCGGGGAGCTGTTTTTT
TRBD2 NA TRBJ2-7 TRBV10-3 CAISEDTSGGPVQYF TGTGCCATCAGTGAAGATACTAGCGGGGGTCCTGTGCAGTACTTC
TRBD1 few TRBJ1-2 TRBV6-5 CASRTGGAPGYTF TGTGCCAGCAGGACAGGGGGCGCCCCTGGCTACACCTTC
NA NA TRBJ1-5 TRBV3-1/TRBV3-2 CASSQGTVSNQPQHF TGTGCCAGCAGCCAAGGGACAGTTAGCAATCAGCCCCAGCATTTT
TRBD1 NA TRBJ1-5 TRBV5-1 CASSATGDQPQHF TGCGCCAGCAGCGCAACAGGGGATCAGCCCCAGCATTTT
NA NA TRBJ2-2 TRBV9 CASGKGQNTGELFF TGTGCCAGCGGTAAGGGACAAAACACCGGGGAGCTGTTTTTT
NA NA TRBJ2-7 TRBV28 CASRQRVEQYF TGTGCCAGCAGACAGCGGGTCGAGCAGTACTTC
NA NA TRBJ2-7 TRBV19 CASSSFPAGIDEQYF TGTGCCAGTAGTTCCTTCCCTGCAGGGATCGACGAGCAGTACTTC
TRBD1 NA TRBJ1-3 TRBV2 CASSDMTGGGNTIYF TGTGCCAGCAGTGACATGACAGGGGGTGGAAACACCATATATTTT
TRBD1 NA TRBJ1-6 TRBV7-2 CASSSGTADSPLHF TGTGCCAGCAGCTCCGGGACAGCGGATTCACCCCTCCACTTT
TRBD1 few TRBJ1-6 TRBV5-1 CASSPFSDRGNSPLHF TGCGCCAGCAGCCCCTTTTCTGACAGGGGAAATTCACCCCTCCACTTT
NA NA TRBJ1-1 TRBV3-1/TRBV3-2 CASSQYQDNGSEAFF TGTGCCAGCAGCCAATATCAGGATAACGGTTCTGAAGCTTTCTTT
NA once TRBJ1-6 TRBV12-5 CASGNQNSPLHF TGTGCTAGTGGGAACCAGAATTCACCCCTCCACTTT
TRBD1 NA TRBJ2-7 TRBV28 CASRDGQGYEQYF TGTGCCAGCAGAGATGGACAGGGGTACGAGCAGTACTTC
TRBD1 once TRBJ1-2 TRBV7-8 CASSLPGGDRDGYTF TGTGCCAGCAGCTTACCTGGCGGGGACAGGGATGGCTACACCTTC
NA NA TRBJ2-1 TRBV29-1 CSVGIYRSSYNEQFF TGCAGCGTCGGCATCTACAGAAGCTCCTACAATGAGCAGTTCTTC
TRBD2 NA TRBJ2-1 TRBV25-1 CASSGGPAGRYNEQFF TGTGCCAGCAGTGGCGGGCCAGCGGGACGATACAATGAGCAGTTCTTC
NA NA TRBJ2-7 TRBV6-1 CASSEQGMRDEQYF TGTGCCAGCAGTGAACAGGGGATGAGAGACGAGCAGTACTTC
TRBD2 NA TRBJ2-7 TRBV19 CASSTTGGLYEQYF TGTGCCAGTAGTACCACGGGAGGACTCTACGAGCAGTACTTC
NA NA TRBJ1-1 TRBV28 CASSPETGYTEAFF TGTGCCAGCAGTCCGGAAACAGGGTACACTGAAGCTTTCTTT
TRBD1 NA TRBJ1-4 TRBV6-5 CASSPQGEGEKLFF TGTGCCAGCAGTCCACAGGGGGAGGGTGAAAAACTGTTTTTT
NA NA TRBJ2-5 TRBV12-3/TRBV12-4 CASSYERSETQYF TGTGCCAGCAGTTACGAGCGGTCGGAGACCCAGTACTTC
NA once TRBJ1-2 TRBV19 CASREDSIYGYTF TGTGCCAGTAGAGAGGACAGTATCTATGGCTACACCTTC
NA once TRBJ1-1 TRBV28 CASSRMGQTNTEAFF TGTGCCAGCAGTAGGATGGGGCAGACGAACACTGAAGCTTTCTTT
TRBD2 NA TRBJ2-1 TRBV7-9 CASSSLWREIYHNEQFF TGTGCCAGCAGTTCCCTATGGCGGGAGATTTACCACAATGAGCAGTTCTTC
TRBD2 NA TRBJ2-1 TRBV15 CATSRESSGSGEQFF TGTGCCACCAGCAGAGAGTCTAGCGGGAGTGGCGAGCAGTTCTTC
NA NA TRBJ1-6 TRBV2 CASSVGGDNSPLHF TGTGCCAGCAGTGTGGGAGGAGATAATTCACCCCTCCACTTT
TRBD2 once TRBJ2-4 TRBV11-2 CASSLVGRGGSNIQYF TGTGCCAGCAGCTTAGTTGGGCGGGGGGGCTCGAACATTCAGTACTTC
TRBD1 NA TRBJ1-2 TRBV3-1/TRBV3-2 CASSPVEGARYGYTF TGTGCCAGCAGCCCCGTGGAGGGGGCAAGGTATGGCTACACCTTC
NA NA TRBJ1-5 TRBV7-9 CASSSGGNQPQHF TGTGCCAGCAGCTCCGGGGGGAATCAGCCCCAGCATTTT
TRBD2 once TRBJ2-7 TRBV27 CASSLSASGMSYEQYF TGTGCCAGCAGTTTATCGGCCAGCGGGATGTCCTACGAGCAGTACTTC
NA NA TRBJ1-5 TRBV5-4 CASSADGQSNQPQHF TGTGCCAGCAGCGCGGACGGACAGAGCAATCAGCCCCAGCATTTT
NA NA TRBJ2-2 TRBV29-1 CSVVEGTGELFF TGCAGCGTTGTGGAGGGCACCGGGGAGCTGTTTTTT
TRBD1 once TRBJ1-1 TRBV7-9 CASSLVQGGGTEAFF TGTGCCAGCAGCTTAGTTCAGGGGGGAGGAACTGAAGCTTTCTTT
TRBD1 NA TRBJ1-1 TRBV18 CASSPGQDSTEAFF TGTGCCAGCTCGCCGGGACAGGACAGCACTGAAGCTTTCTTT
NA NA TRBJ1-1 TRBV18 CASSPQKGGGNTEAFF TGTGCCAGCTCACCGCAAAAAGGGGGGGGGAACACTGAAGCTTTCTTT
TRBD2 few TRBJ2-1 TRBV2 CASRSSGLSYNEQFF TGTGCCAGCAGGTCTAGCGGGCTTTCCTACAATGAGCAGTTCTTC